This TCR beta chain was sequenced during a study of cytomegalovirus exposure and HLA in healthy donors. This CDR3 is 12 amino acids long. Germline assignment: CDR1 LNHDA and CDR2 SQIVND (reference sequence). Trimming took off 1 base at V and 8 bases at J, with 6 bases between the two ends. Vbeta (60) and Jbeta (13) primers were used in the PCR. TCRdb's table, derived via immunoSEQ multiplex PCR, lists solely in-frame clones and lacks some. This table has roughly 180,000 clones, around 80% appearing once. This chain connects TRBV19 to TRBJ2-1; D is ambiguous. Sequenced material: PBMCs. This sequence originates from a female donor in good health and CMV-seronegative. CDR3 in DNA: TGTGCCAGTAGTATAGGGGCCCATGAGCAGTTCTTC. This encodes CASSIGAHEQFF.